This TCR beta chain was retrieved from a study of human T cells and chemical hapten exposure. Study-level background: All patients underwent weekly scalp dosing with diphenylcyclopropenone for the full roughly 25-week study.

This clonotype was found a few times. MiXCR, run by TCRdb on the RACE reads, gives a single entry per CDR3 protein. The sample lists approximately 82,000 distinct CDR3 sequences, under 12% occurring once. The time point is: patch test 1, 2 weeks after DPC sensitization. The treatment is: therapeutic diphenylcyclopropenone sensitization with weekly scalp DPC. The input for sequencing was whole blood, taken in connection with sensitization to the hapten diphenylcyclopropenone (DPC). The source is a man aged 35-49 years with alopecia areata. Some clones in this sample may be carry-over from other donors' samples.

CDR3 sequence: CSARVQGRTYEQYF. CDR3 nucleotide sequence: TGCAGTGCTAGAGTTCAGGGCAGGACCTACGAGCAGTACTTC. This chain connects TRBV20-1 to TRBJ2-7; a weak D match, TRBD1 (5 bases). The CDR3 contains 14 residues. The V and J ends lost 1 base and 2 bases respectively, with 12 bases between them. Germline lookup yields CDR1 DFQATT and CDR2 SNEGSKA (reference sequence).